These T cell receptor beta chains were read from a single sample in a study of blood T cell repertoires in COVID-19. Assay: immunoSEQ multiplex PCR; the TCRdb copy retains only in-frame clones and omits some. The table shows some 77,000 clones, with around 85% occurring only once. Sequenced material: peripheral blood. The origin of the receptors is an older man with acute or convalescent COVID-19. CDR3s include the opening cysteine and the closing phenylalanine or tryptophan. The order of the fields is clone size, V gene, D gene, J gene, CDR3 protein, CDR3 DNA. A D gene is named only where the DNA matches it firmly. Expanded clones are given a class, and other clones once, few, many or no size at all.

NA	TRBV30	NA	TRBJ2-7	CAWSAGSQGSEQYF	TGTGCCTGGAGTGCCGGCTCGCAAGGGAGCGAGCAGTACTTC
NA	TRBV9	TRBD1	TRBJ1-2	CASSPWDRAYGYTF	TGTGCCAGCAGCCCCTGGGACAGGGCCTATGGCTACACCTTC
NA	TRBV30	NA	TRBJ1-6	CAWSVQQGNNSPLHF	TGTGCCTGGAGTGTACAGCAGGGGAATAATTCACCCCTCCACTTT
NA	TRBV5-1	TRBD1	TRBJ2-7	CASSLDDRASSF	TGCGCCAGCAGCTTGGACGACAGGGCCAGTTCCTTC
few	TRBV11-1	NA	TRBJ2-7	CASSLARGQSSYEQYF	TGTGCCAGCAGCTTAGCTCGAGGACAGAGCTCCTACGAGCAGTACTTC
NA	TRBV6-1	TRBD1	TRBJ1-2	CASSEAWTGGLRANYGYTF	TGTGCCAGCAGTGAAGCGTGGACAGGGGGCCTTAGAGCTAACTATGGCTACACCTTC
once	TRBV7-3	NA	TRBJ2-2	CASSFLGLGFTGELFF	TGTGCCAGCAGCTTTCTTGGCCTAGGCTTCACCGGGGAGCTGTTTTTT
NA	TRBV7-9	NA	TRBJ2-7	CASSRSVHEQYF	TGTGCCAGCAGCCGCTCGGTTCACGAGCAGTACTTC
NA	TRBV19	TRBD1	TRBJ2-7	CASSTDRASSYEQYF	TGTGCCAGTAGTACCGACAGGGCAAGCTCCTACGAGCAGTACTTC
few	TRBV6-2/TRBV6-3	NA	TRBJ2-5	CASSYGGQETQYF	TGTGCCAGCAGTTACGGCGGCCAAGAGACCCAGTACTTC
NA	TRBV19	TRBD1	TRBJ1-6	CASMTGGVNNSPLHF	TGTGCCAGTATGACAGGGGGCGTTAATAATTCACCCCTCCACTTT
few	TRBV9	NA	TRBJ2-1	CASSVGQATVNEQFF	TGTGCCAGCAGCGTAGGTCAGGCTACGGTCAATGAGCAGTTCTTC
NA	TRBV5-4	TRBD2	TRBJ2-5	CASSLGGGSEETQYF	TGTGCCAGCAGCTTGGGTGGCGGGAGTGAAGAGACCCAGTACTTC
NA	TRBV4-1	NA	TRBJ1-1	CASTSGVDGAEAFF	TGCGCCAGCACCTCTGGCGTGGACGGGGCTGAAGCTTTCTTT
NA	TRBV30	NA	TRBJ1-6	CAWSLGRSGSPLHF	TGTGCCTGGAGTCTTGGGAGGAGTGGTTCACCCCTCCACTTT
NA	TRBV21-1	NA	TRBJ2-7	CASSKITSSRYEQYF	TGTGCCAGCAGCAAGATAACTAGTTCCCGCTACGAGCAGTACTTC